The entry below describes one T cell receptor beta chain. Its matching antigen is unknown. This specimen comes from a study of TIL therapy for anti-PD-1-resistant metastatic lung cancer. Study-level information: Tumors were harvested before any PD-1/PD-L1 blockade. Tumors had a median PD-L1 proportion score of about 6.6%.

This was the immunoSEQ v3 assay. Clones were read by immunoSEQ multiplex PCR, and TCRdb kept only the in-frame ones, dropping some. Seen here are 10,000 or so clones, over 70% observed once, and the top ten hold over 9%. Study-wide results and caveats: Patients were highly selected, enriched for treatment-naive, never-smoker and oncogene-addicted cases.

The germline V gene has CDR1 GTSNPN and CDR2 SVGIG (reference sequence). The V end was cut by 4 bases, the J end by 2 bases, with 13 bases between. This CDR3 is built from 14 residues. The sample's time point: pre-treatment sample, taken before nivolumab and TIL therapy. The TCR sequence derives from a person aged 30 to 80 with non-small cell lung cancer. This chain links TRBV30 with TRBJ2-3; perhaps TRBD2 as D (6 bases). Source: blood, taken at baseline. CDR3 nucleotide sequence: TGTGCCTGGACCCCAGGACTACACACAGATACGCAGTATTTT. Amino acid sequence: CAWTPGLHTDTQYF.